This TCR beta chain was sequenced during a study of response to subunit inactivated influenza vaccine (dated by TCRdb to 2016 to 2019). Background for the entire study: Deep quantitative T cell receptor repertoire profiling was used in the study to track responses to a trivalent subunit inactivated influenza vaccine.

The time point tag for this specimen amounts to: 45 days after influenza vaccine administration. The receptor library was made with RT-PCR. TCRdb shows the sequencer as Illumina HiSeq 2500. TCRdb reran the public reads through fastp at Q25 and MiXCR, keeping productive beta chains. One record per CDR3 amino acid sequence lists the most common genes and DNA. The sample table shows approximately 480,000 distinct CDR3 sequences, and about 10% are seen once. The ten top clones hold around 12% of the sample. What the authors observed across the whole study: The authors proposed that each seasonal influenza vaccination may bring in only a limited number of new T cells.

Concerning this clonotype: The clone's antigen remains unknown. No much larger clonotype is one base removed from it; base qualities were not supplied.

Trimming removed 3 bases from V and 5 bases from J, leaving 10 bases between the germline ends. The CDR3 runs 12 amino acids, cysteine and phenylalanine included. Just the 36-base CDR3 DNA is kept, in frame starting at base 1. CDR1 DFQATT and CDR2 SNEGSKA were looked up in the germline V gene (reference sequence). The sample was PBMCs from blood, taken 40 to 50 days after vaccination. The TCR sequence derives from a man in his fifties or sixties who received an inactivated influenza vaccine. Donor details come from another sample of the same person, matched by shared clones. Recombination linked TRBV20-1 to TRBJ1-1; a confident D gene designation cannot be given. CDR3 reads: CSARDLGTEAFF. Here is the DNA: TGCAGTGCTAGGGACCTGGGGACTGAAGCTTTCTTT.